The 8 T cell receptor beta chains given below trace back to one sample, sequenced in a study of T cells in Graves' hyperthyroidism and ophthalmopathy. RNA transcripts gave rise to amplified TCR beta CDR3 regions. HTBI primers were used for first-round RT-PCR of the TCR CDR3. Each CDR3 protein is one row after TCRdb ran MiXCR on the multiplex PCR reads. The data contain about 210,000 distinct CDR3 sequences, approximately 17% of them singletons. Sequencing was done on a sample of blood. Receptors originate from a man in his forties or fifties with Graves' hyperthyroidism.

CDR3 sequence reads: CSAVLATQGWKNIQYF. The CDR3 DNA is TGCAGTGCTGTCTTAGCGACCCAAGGATGGAAAAACATTCAGTACTTC. This rearrangement joins TRBV20-1 to TRBJ2-4; the D gene is possibly TRBD2 (5 bases). The CDR3 is 16 amino acids. V was shortened by 5 bases and J by 4 bases, with 21 bases between the two germline ends. Germline CDR1 reads DFQATT; CDR2 reads SNEGSKA (reference sequence).

The table lists this clonotype with a few counts. V usage is TRBV5-6 and J usage is TRBJ2-7; D unresolved. The germline gives CDR1 SGHDT, CDR2 YYEEEE. Trimming cost V 1 base and J 0 bases, with 11 bases left between them. The CDR3 consists of 15 residues. DNA of the CDR3: TGTGCCAGCAGCTTGCGTTGGCCTTTCTCCTACGAGCAGTACTTC. Amino acid sequence: CASSLRWPFSYEQYF.

The sample holds one count of this clonotype. This sequence may be a read error, since a much larger clone differs from it by one base. This chain links TRBV3-1 with TRBJ2-7; TRBD2 matches 7 bases. The CDR3 loop spans 15 amino acids. CDR1 is LGHDT and CDR2 is YNNKEL in the germline V gene (reference sequence). In DNA, the CDR3 is TGTGCCAGCAGCCAAGGGTTAGCGGGTAACTACGAGCAGTGCTTC. Its translation: CASSQGLAGNYEQCF.

This clonotype was seen repeatedly, ten times or more. V usage is TRBV28 and J usage is TRBJ1-5; possible D gene TRBD1, 5 bases. Germline V CDR1 and CDR2: MDHEN, SYDVKM. The CDR3 spans 12 residues. Trimming pared 4 bases from V and 4 bases from J, leaving 5 bases between. CDR3 nucleotides: TGTGCCAGCAGTTGGGGGAATCAGCCCCAGCATTTT. Amino acids: CASSWGNQPQHF.

This clonotype occurred many times. The chain couples TRBV28 to TRBJ2-7; D unresolved. The CDR3 has 12 amino acids. CDR1 and CDR2 from the germline V gene are MDHEN and SYDVKM. Trimming shortened V by 6 bases and J by 9 bases, and 15 bases separated the two germline ends. The CDR3: CASSPARIGQYF. CDR3 nucleotide sequence: TGTGCCAGCAGCCCCGCGCGAATAGGGCAGTACTTC.

At least ten counts were recorded for this clonotype. The V and J genes are TRBV10-3 and TRBJ2-7; D remains ambiguous. V lost 7 bases to trimming and J lost 1 base, with 8 bases between them. Germline V gene sequence: CDR1 ENHRY, CDR2 SYGVKD. The CDR3 is 12 amino acids. The CDR3 DNA reads TGTGCCATCACAGACGGATCCTACGAGCAGTACTTC. Residues: CAITDGSYEQYF.

This clonotype was counted a few times. This chain links TRBV14 with TRBJ2-2; D is perhaps TRBD1 or TRBD2 (5 bases each). This CDR3 has 15 residues. CDR1 is SGHDN, CDR2 FVKESK, per germline. Trimming stripped 4 bases from V and 1 base from J, with 10 bases between. The CDR3 protein is CASSPGPMNTGELFF. Written as DNA, the CDR3 is TGTGCCAGCAGCCCGGGACCCATGAACACCGGGGAGCTGTTTTTT.

This clonotype occurred many times. The rearrangement links TRBV5-1 to TRBJ2-1; 8 bases match TRBD2. V was pared by 4 bases and J by 8 bases, with 11 bases of the junction left unmatched. The CDR3 spans 15 residues. Germline-derived CDR1 and CDR2 are SGHRS and YFSETQ. The CDR3 is CASSPTGTRFHEQFF. CDR3 in DNA: TGCGCCAGCAGCCCGACCGGGACTAGATTCCATGAGCAGTTCTTC.